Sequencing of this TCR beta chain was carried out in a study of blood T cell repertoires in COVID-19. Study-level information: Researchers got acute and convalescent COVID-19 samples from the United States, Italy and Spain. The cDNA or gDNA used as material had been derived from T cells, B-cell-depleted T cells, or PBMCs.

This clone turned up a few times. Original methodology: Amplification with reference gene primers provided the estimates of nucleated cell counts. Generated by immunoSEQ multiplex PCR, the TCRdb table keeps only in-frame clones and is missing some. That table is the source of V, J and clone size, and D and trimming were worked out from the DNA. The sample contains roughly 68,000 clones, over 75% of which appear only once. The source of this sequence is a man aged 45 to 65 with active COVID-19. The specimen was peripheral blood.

CDR3 amino acids: CASSQGPLAGELTDTQYF. The CDR3 DNA is TGCGCCAGCAGCCAAGGCCCCCTAGCGGGCGAGTTGACAGATACGCAGTATTTT. The chain joins TRBV4-3 to TRBJ2-3; TRBD2 matches 8 bases. The germline V gene has CDR1 LGHNA and CDR2 YSLEER. Germline trimming cut 1 base from V and 3 bases from J; bases unmatched to any gene: 12. The CDR3 extends over 18 amino acids.